Following are 30 T cell receptor beta chains from one sample sequenced in a study of blood T cell repertoires in COVID-19. The table came from immunoSEQ multiplex PCR; TCRdb's copy has only in-frame clones and leaves some out. This table has 3,500 to 4,000 clones, around three quarters appearing once. Sequencing was performed on peripheral blood. These receptors originate from a human donor in a cohort sampled during active COVID-19.

V and J are TRBV5-5 and TRBJ1-6; D uncertain. Germline CDR1 is SGHKS and CDR2 is YYEKEE (reference sequence). V was trimmed by 0 bases and J by 10 bases, leaving 14 bases between them. CDR3 length: 15 residues. The CDR3 nucleotides read TGTGCCAGCAGCTTGGGTAGCGTCAGCACATCACCCCTCCACTTT. It translates to CASSLGSVSTSPLHF.

This clone was detected only a few times. CDR3 in amino acids: CASSQETSGSLGIQYF. As DNA, the CDR3 is TGTGCCAGCAGCCAAGAAACTAGCGGGAGTTTGGGCATTCAGTACTTC. The genes are TRBV3-1 (or the pseudogene TRBV3-2) and TRBJ2-4; 11 bases are shared with TRBD2. The CDR3 loop spans 16 amino acids. Trimming at V came to 0 bases and at J to 9 bases, leaving 7 bases not matched to a gene. CDR1 and CDR2 (germline): LGHDT, YNNKEL (reference sequence).

The chain has TRBV6-2 or TRBV6-3 and TRBJ2-2, with a tentative D call TRBD1 (5 bases). Looked up from germline, CDR1 is MNHEY and CDR2 is SVGEGT. Trimming took off 2 bases at V and 1 base at J, with 8 bases between the two ends. The CDR3 contains 15 residues. The CDR3 DNA follows: TGTGCCAGCAGTTACGAAGGGGAGAACACCGGGGAGCTGTTTTTT. This gives the protein CASSYEGENTGELFF.

This clone occurred once. The rearrangement uses TRBV21-1 and TRBJ2-3; the DNA was not compared with TRBD2, the D call given in the table. TRBV21-1 constitutes a pseudogene. The CDR3 loop spans 15 amino acids. CDR3 residues: CASSKASFGLDTQYF. The CDR3 region has the DNA TGTGCCAGCAGCAAAGCTAGCTTTGGGTTGGATACGCAGTATTTT.

This chain joins TRBV4-2 and TRBJ1-6; D not resolved. Trimming left V 1 base short and J 4 bases short, with 2 bases between. The CDR3 is 13 amino acids. The V gene's germline CDR1 is LGHNA and CDR2 YNFKEQ. The CDR3 sequence: CASSQAYNSPLHF. CDR3 bases: TGTGCCAGCAGCCAAGCTTATAATTCACCCCTCCACTTT.

V gene TRBV23-1 combines with J gene TRBJ1-5; 8 positions match TRBD1. TRBV23-1 falls under the ORF class, with uncertain function. The CDR3 sequence is 17 residues long. Trimming removed 3 bases from V and 3 bases from J; junction bases left unmatched: 10. The CDR3, as DNA: TGCGCCAGCAGTCATCGGGAGGCGGGACAGGACAATCAGCCCCAGCATTTT. This codes for CASSHREAGQDNQPQHF.

This chain links TRBV29-1 with TRBJ2-1; 10 nucleotides line up with TRBD1. CDR3 length: 15 residues. Trimming took 1 base from V and 12 from J; bases not matched to a gene: 12. Germline values: CDR1 SQVTM, CDR2 ANQGSEA. This CDR3 reads CSVEVRDRGLGGQFF. The DNA of the CDR3 is TGCAGCGTTGAAGTCCGGGACAGGGGTCTTGGAGGGCAGTTCTTC.

This clone was picked up a small number of times. The CDR3 sequence: CSASNWGGHTEAFF. CDR3 in DNA: TGCAGTGCTAGTAATTGGGGGGGGCACACTGAAGCTTTCTTT. The rearrangement links TRBV20-1 to TRBJ1-1; weak D call: TRBD1 (6 bases). The V and J ends lost 3 bases and 3 bases respectively, with 14 bases between them. The CDR3 spans 14 residues. Germline V gives CDR1 DFQATT, CDR2 SNEGSKA (reference sequence).

The rearrangement uses TRBV7-8 and TRBJ1-2, with 8 bases fitting TRBD1. After removal of 5 bases from V and 2 bases from J, the junction contained 4 bases not matched to a gene. Germline V gene sequence: CDR1 SGHVS, CDR2 FQNEAQ. The CDR3 is 14 residues long. The CDR3 spells CASSPTGGNYGYTF. CDR3 nucleotides: TGTGCCAGCAGCCCCACAGGGGGGAACTATGGCTACACCTTC.

This chain uses TRBV7-3 with TRBJ2-5, with 7 bases matching TRBD1. J gave up 1 base and V 5 bases, and 7 bases lay outside the gene matches. CDR1 and CDR2 from the germline V gene are SGHTA and FQGTGA. There are 15 residues in the CDR3. The CDR3 protein is CASSPTGTAQETQYF. DNA of the CDR3: TGTGCCAGCAGCCCAACAGGGACAGCCCAAGAGACCCAGTACTTC.

The chain couples TRBV5-5 to TRBJ2-5, with 7 positions matching TRBD1. The J segment lost 3 bases and the V segment lost 0 bases, leaving 2 bases of the junction unmatched. Germline V gene data show CDR1 as SGHKS and CDR2 as YYEKEE (reference sequence). This CDR3 region has 14 residues. CDR3 residues: CASSLGTGEETQYF. In DNA, the CDR3 is TGTGCCAGCAGCTTGGGGACAGGCGAAGAGACCCAGTACTTC.

The V call is TRBV6-5, the J call TRBJ1-2; D might be TRBD1 (5 bases). The CDR3 runs 13 residues. The ends were cut back, 8 bases at V and 3 bases at J, with 13 bases in the middle. The germline gives CDR1 MNHEY, CDR2 SVGAGI. This chain's CDR3 is CASGKGPDYGYTF. In DNA, the CDR3 is TGTGCCAGCGGAAAGGGGCCGGACTATGGCTACACCTTC.

This clone ranks as medium-sized. This chain uses TRBV6-4 with TRBJ2-3, with D maybe TRBD1 (5 bases). This CDR3 spans 14 amino acids. From germline, CDR1 is MRHNA and CDR2 SNTAGT. V lost 4 bases and J 2 bases, leaving 10 bases between the germline ends. In DNA form, the CDR3 reads TGTGCCAGCAGTGGGGGCACACACACAGATACGCAGTATTTT. Encoded protein: CASSGGTHTDTQYF.

V usage is TRBV3-1 (or the pseudogene TRBV3-2) and J usage is TRBJ1-2, with TRBD1 as a possible D gene (5 bases). The CDR3 has 14 residues. V was trimmed by 0 bases and J by 7 bases, leaving 12 bases between them. Germline CDR1 is LGHDT and CDR2 is YNNKEL (reference sequence). The CDR3 region is CASSQDLRQSGYTF. CDR3 bases: TGTGCCAGCAGCCAAGATCTTAGACAGTCTGGCTACACCTTC.

V usage is TRBV5-1 and J usage is TRBJ1-3; D unresolved. The V end lost 4 bases, the J end lost 0 bases, and 8 bases lay between the germline ends. Germline CDR1 is SGHRS and CDR2 is YFSETQ. The CDR3 extends over 14 amino acids. The CDR3 nucleotides read TGCGCCAGCAGCGGAGGCGGCTCTGGAAACACCATATATTTT. As protein: CASSGGGSGNTIYF.

This clone came up a few times. The rearrangement joins TRBV30 to TRBJ1-4; D is possibly TRBD1 (5 bases). CDR3 length: 14 residues. Germline V gene lookup returns CDR1 GTSNPN and CDR2 SVGIG (reference sequence). The CDR3 is CTYSEQESSSELFF. For the CDR3, the DNA is TGTACCTACTCGGAACAGGAGAGCTCGTCGGAACTGTTTTTT.

The rearrangement joins TRBV7-2 to TRBJ2-3; D may be TRBD1 (6 bases). V was cut by 5 bases and J by 1 base, with 16 bases left in between. The CDR3 extends over 16 amino acids. Germline V gene lookup returns CDR1 SGHTA and CDR2 FQGNSA. DNA for the CDR3: TGTGCCAGCAGCACTACCTCGACAGGACGCACAGATACGCAGTATTTT. Amino acids: CASSTTSTGRTDTQYF. The complete variable domain, with remaining parts taken from reference TRBV7-2 and TRBJ2-3, reads GAGVSQSPSNKVTEKGKDVELRCDPISGHTALYWYRQSLGQGLEFLIYFQGNSAPDKSGLPSDRFSAERTGGSVSTLTIQRTQQEDSAVYLCASSTTSTGRTDTQYFGPGTRLTVL.

In its sample, this clone was seen a few times. This chain links TRBV15 with TRBJ2-1, with 7 bases identical to TRBD2. The junction had 5 bases not matched to a gene; V was cut back by 0 bases and J by 3 bases. Germline V gives CDR1 LNHNV, CDR2 YYDKDF (reference sequence). The CDR3 length is 16 residues. The CDR3 loop is CATSRDGEGGYNEQFF. CDR3 nucleotide sequence: TGTGCCACCAGCAGAGATGGGGAGGGAGGCTACAATGAGCAGTTCTTC. Full variable domain (outside the CDR3, taken from reference TRBV15 and TRBJ2-1): DAMVIQNPRYQVTQFGKPVTLSCSQTLNHNVMYWYQQKSSQAPKLLFHYYDKDFNNEADTPDNFQSRRPNTSFCFLDIRSPGLGDTAMYLCATSRDGEGGYNEQFFGPGTRLTVL.

The chain combines TRBV28 with TRBJ2-3; D remains ambiguous. CDR1 is MDHEN, CDR2 SYDVKM, per germline. This CDR3 comprises 12 residues. Trimming shortened V by 7 bases and J by 1 base, and 6 bases separated the two germline ends. This CDR3 is CASTPGTDTQYF. The CDR3 bases are TGTGCCAGCACTCCAGGCACAGATACGCAGTATTTT.

The V call is TRBV7-2, the J call TRBJ1-1; possibly TRBD1 for D (5 bases). The CDR3 totals 14 residues. Germline assignment: CDR1 SGHTA and CDR2 FQGNSA. V lost 4 bases and J lost 1, with 10 bases in between. The CDR3 coding sequence is TGTGCCAGCAGCTCGGACACGAAGAACACTGAAGCTTTCTTT. The encoded protein is CASSSDTKNTEAFF.

This sequence joins TRBV9 and TRBJ2-3; 11 nucleotides match TRBD2. Per the germline V gene, CDR1 is SGDLS and CDR2 is YYNGEE. There are 16 residues in the CDR3. The junction had 8 bases not matched to a gene; V was cut back by 3 bases and J by 5 bases. The CDR3 is CASSALNGLAGDTQYF. CDR3 DNA: TGTGCCAGCAGCGCCCTGAATGGACTAGCGGGAGATACGCAGTATTTT.

In this sample, this clone turned up a few times. The chain employs TRBV4-3 and TRBJ1-2; D gene ambiguous. Trimming took 0 bases from V and 6 from J, leaving 11 bases between them. This CDR3 has 14 residues. The germline V gene has CDR1 LGHNA and CDR2 YSLEER. CDR3: CASSQEFRRDGYTF. The CDR3 coding sequence is TGCGCCAGCAGCCAAGAGTTCCGGAGGGATGGCTACACCTTC.

The rearrangement links TRBV6-2 or TRBV6-3 to TRBJ1-2; D unclear. From germline, CDR1 is MNHEY and CDR2 SVGEGT. The CDR3 length is 14 residues. V dropped 6 bases and J dropped 6 bases, with 17 bases sitting between them. CDR3 sequence: CASSQLKIGNGYTF. In DNA form, the CDR3 reads TGTGCCAGCAGCCAACTTAAAATCGGGAATGGCTACACCTTC.

The chain couples TRBV5-1 to TRBJ1-2, with D perhaps TRBD1 (6 bases). Trimming removed 0 bases at V and 6 bases at J, with 21 bases between. The CDR3 covers 17 residues. The V gene's germline CDR1 is SGHRS and CDR2 YFSETQ. The CDR3 coding sequence is TGCGCCAGCAGCTTGGGGTTTAGTGACACAGGGATAAATGGCTACACCTTC. This codes for CASSLGFSDTGINGYTF. Variable domain in full (rest from reference TRBV5-1 and TRBJ1-2): KAGVTQTPRYLIKTRGQQVTLSCSPISGHRSVSWYQQTPGQGLQFLFEYFSETQRNKGNFPGRFSGRQFSNSRSEMNVSTLELGDSALYLCASSLGFSDTGINGYTFGSGTRLTVV.

The V gene is TRBV3-1 (or the pseudogene TRBV3-2), the J gene TRBJ2-3; a weak D match, TRBD2 (5 bases). CDR1 and CDR2 (germline): LGHDT, YNNKEL (reference sequence). CDR3 size: 12 residues. Trimming left V 5 bases short and J 6 bases short, with 9 bases between. DNA for the CDR3: TGTGCCAGCAGCGGACGAGGGGATACGCAGTATTTT. Its protein is CASSGRGDTQYF.

V usage is TRBV7-2 and J usage is TRBJ2-1, with 9 bases identical to TRBD1. There are 16 residues in the CDR3. Germline loops: CDR1 SGHTA, CDR2 FQGNSA. The V segment lost 3 bases and the J segment 7 bases; nucleotides outside the gene matches: 10. The CDR3 loop reads CASSFLGTGIDNEQFF. The CDR3, as DNA: TGTGCCAGCAGCTTTTTGGGGACAGGGATAGATAATGAGCAGTTCTTC.

V usage is TRBV11-3 and J usage is TRBJ2-2, with a possible D match to TRBD1 (5 bases). In germline, CDR1 is SGHNT, CDR2 YENEEA. The V end was cut by 1 base, the J end by 6 bases, with 9 bases between. The CDR3 spans 14 residues. CDR3 DNA sequence: TGTGCCAGCAGCTTAGTTAGGGGCCCCGGGGAGCTGTTTTTT. This encodes CASSLVRGPGELFF.

The chain has TRBV27 and TRBJ2-1; a weak D match, TRBD1 (5 bases). The length of the CDR3 is 14 residues. Germline V gene data show CDR1 as MNHEY and CDR2 as SMNVEV (reference sequence). Trimming cost V 0 bases and J 8 bases, with 11 bases left between them. CDR3 amino acids: CASSLSWTNHEQFF. The CDR3 coding sequence is TGTGCCAGCAGTTTATCCTGGACAAACCATGAGCAGTTCTTC.

The chain joins TRBV11-2 to TRBJ2-3; 8 positions agree with TRBD2. The ends lost 6 bases at V and 6 bases at J; junction bases unmatched: 11. Germline V gene data show CDR1 as SGHAT and CDR2 as FQNNGV. The CDR3 has 15 amino acids. CDR3 in amino acids: CASRHIGGASDTQYF. As DNA, the CDR3 is TGTGCCAGCAGACATATCGGGGGGGCGTCTGATACGCAGTATTTT.

The chain links TRBV7-6 to TRBJ2-3, with D perhaps matching TRBD2 (5 bases). Germline loops: CDR1 SGHVS, CDR2 FNYEAQ. Between the trimmed V and J ends, which lost 1 base and 5 bases, there was a span of 19 bases. The CDR3 spans 17 residues. For the CDR3, the DNA is TGTGCCAGCAGCTTAGGGGTCGAGGGCCATGGTGGAGATACGCAGTATTTT. Its protein product is CASSLGVEGHGGDTQYF.